This entry describes one TCR beta chain. Its antigen is unidentified. These data come from a study of blood T cells in healthy people across ages. Study-level points and caveats: Per million T cells, the diversity of TCR beta decreased roughly linearly as age advanced.

The donors, healthy Caucasians from Russia, were aged roughly 6 to 90. The CDR3 is 15 amino acids. The germline V gene has CDR1 MDHEN and CDR2 SYDVKM. The V end lost 4 bases, the J end lost 7 bases, and 20 bases lay between the germline ends. A sample-barcoded 5' primer and a J-beta primer mix were used in a second PCR of roughly 7 to 11 cycles. One entry per CDR3 protein, called by TCRdb with MiXCR from the 5' RACE reads. Here the sample spans around 1,000,000 distinct CDR3 sequences, about 25% being singletons. These data were also reused for a study on T cells of mothers and their children. According to that study: Per child, 3 million or so TCR beta CDR3 reads were obtained, against over 10 million per mother.

Sequencing was performed on blood. The sequence derives from a girl aged 2-10 years in good health. The chain couples TRBV28 to TRBJ2-7; the D gene is possibly TRBD2 (6 bases). CDR3 protein: CASSSLSGGPGEQYF. The CDR3 DNA follows: TGTGCCAGCAGTTCATTATCCGGGGGACCAGGGGAGCAGTACTTC.